The next 2 T cell receptor beta chains were all read from a single sample in a study of T cell responses to AZD1222 COVID-19 vaccine. Assay used: immunoSEQ multiplex PCR; TCRdb lists only in-frame clones, some missing. The sample has fewer than 150,000 clones, less than 95% seen once; the top ten hold 3.4%. The source material was peripheral blood, sampled on day 0 of AZD1222 vaccination. These receptors all stem from an adult in good health.

The V and J genes are TRBV7-2 and TRBJ1-1; the match to TRBD1 covers 7 bases. Germline V CDR1 and CDR2: SGHTA, FQGNSA. The CDR3 covers 15 residues. J lost 2 bases, V lost 5 bases, and 8 bases had no gene match. CDR3 in DNA: TGTGCCAGCAGCCCAGAACAGGGGTCAAACACTGAAGCTTTCTTT. Its translation: CASSPEQGSNTEAFF. Based on the CDR3 plus reference TRBV7-2 and TRBJ1-1, the full variable domain is GAGVSQSPSNKVTEKGKDVELRCDPISGHTALYWYRQSLGQGLEFLIYFQGNSAPDKSGLPSDRFSAERTGGSVSTLTIQRTQQEDSAVYLCASSPEQGSNTEAFFGQGTRLTVV.

The sample holds one count of this clone. The rearrangement links TRBV11-2 to TRBJ2-5; D unclear. The CDR3 length is 11 residues. CDR1 and CDR2 from the germline V gene are SGHAT and FQNNGV. Trimming cost V 7 bases and J 0 bases, with 3 bases left between them. As DNA, the CDR3 is TGTGCCAGCACCGACCAAGAGACCCAGTACTTC. Its protein product is CASTDQETQYF.